The rows below give T cell receptor beta chains drawn from one sample of a study of human T cells and chemical hapten exposure. TCRdb re-called the RACE reads through MiXCR, storing one row per CDR3 protein. The sample lists tens of thousands of distinct CDR3 sequences; 8% to 11% were seen once. Sequenced material: whole blood, taken in connection with sensitization to the hapten diphenylcyclopropenone (DPC). The receptors derive from a man aged 35 to 55 with alopecia areata. Some clones in this sample may be carry-over from other donors' samples. Each CDR3 is given with its conserved first and last residue. The order of the fields is CDR3 DNA, CDR3 protein, J gene, D gene, clone size, V gene. A D gene is named only where the DNA matches it firmly. Clone sizes are given selectively: once, few, many, or a class where the clone is expanded.

CDR3nt: TGTGCCAGCAGTTTGACAACGGGGGCGAAATACGAGCAGTACTTC
CDR3aa: CASSLTTGAKYEQYF
j_gene: TRBJ2-7
d_gene: .
abundance: .
v_gene: TRBV27

CDR3nt: TGTGCCAGCAGCTTCCGACGGTCCTACAATGAGCAGTTCTTC
CDR3aa: CASSFRRSYNEQFF
j_gene: TRBJ2-1
d_gene: .
abundance: .
v_gene: TRBV7-8

CDR3nt: TGTGCCAGCAGCTTAGCCGCCGGGACAGGGCGAGAAAAACTGTTTTTT
CDR3aa: CASSLAAGTGREKLFF
j_gene: TRBJ1-4
d_gene: TRBD1
abundance: .
v_gene: TRBV7-6

CDR3nt: TGTGCCATCAGTATAGCGGGGCAGTCTAGCACAGATACGCAGTATTTT
CDR3aa: CAISIAGQSSTDTQYF
j_gene: TRBJ2-3
d_gene: TRBD2
abundance: many
v_gene: TRBV10-3

CDR3nt: TGTGCCAGCAGAGGACAGGGGGCCGGGGCCAACGTCCTGACTTTC
CDR3aa: CASRGQGAGANVLTF
j_gene: TRBJ2-6
d_gene: TRBD1
abundance: once
v_gene: TRBV28

CDR3nt: TGCAGTGCTAGAGATCCCCAGGGACAAGAGACCCAGTACTTC
CDR3aa: CSARDPQGQETQYF
j_gene: TRBJ2-5
d_gene: .
abundance: .
v_gene: TRBV20-1

CDR3nt: TGTGCCATCAGTGACTTACCGGAACCAAATTCACCCCTCCACTTT
CDR3aa: CAISDLPEPNSPLHF
j_gene: TRBJ1-6
d_gene: .
abundance: many
v_gene: TRBV10-3

CDR3nt: TGCAGTGCTAGAGATTTGCAGAGCACAGATACGCAGTATTTT
CDR3aa: CSARDLQSTDTQYF
j_gene: TRBJ2-3
d_gene: .
abundance: many
v_gene: TRBV20-1

CDR3nt: TGTGCCAGCAGCTTGTATACCCCGATGGTCCCCGGGGAGCTGTTTTTT
CDR3aa: CASSLYTPMVPGELFF
j_gene: TRBJ2-2
d_gene: .
abundance: many
v_gene: TRBV7-2

CDR3nt: TGCGCCAGCAGCTCCAGCGGAATCAACGTAATCGGGGAGCTGTTTTTT
CDR3aa: CASSSSGINVIGELFF
j_gene: TRBJ2-2
d_gene: .
abundance: .
v_gene: TRBV5-1

CDR3nt: TGCAGCGTTGACCTGCTCGGGGGACAGGGGGCCGGTGGCTACACCTTC
CDR3aa: CSVDLLGGQGAGGYTF
j_gene: TRBJ1-2
d_gene: TRBD1
abundance: few
v_gene: TRBV29-1

CDR3nt: TGTGCCAGCAGCCGTAGCGGGAGCGCCTACAATGAGCAGTTCTTC
CDR3aa: CASSRSGSAYNEQFF
j_gene: TRBJ2-1
d_gene: TRBD2
abundance: few
v_gene: TRBV7-9

CDR3nt: TGTGCCAGCAGCCTACCGTGGGACAGGGGAGGCGAGCAGTACTTC
CDR3aa: CASSLPWDRGGEQYF
j_gene: TRBJ2-7
d_gene: TRBD1
abundance: .
v_gene: TRBV7-6

CDR3nt: TGCGCCAGCAGCTTCGGGACTACCCGTGAAAGGCAGTTCTTC
CDR3aa: CASSFGTTRERQFF
j_gene: TRBJ2-1
d_gene: TRBD2
abundance: few
v_gene: TRBV5-1

CDR3nt: TGTGCCAGCAGCAATAAACCGGGACAGGGTATCACCGGGGAGCTGTTTTTT
CDR3aa: CASSNKPGQGITGELFF
j_gene: TRBJ2-2
d_gene: TRBD1
abundance: .
v_gene: TRBV5-4

CDR3nt: TGTGCCAGCAGTTCGGTTGTGGGGGGGGAAGCTTTCTTT
CDR3aa: CASSSVVGGEAFF
j_gene: TRBJ1-1
d_gene: .
abundance: many
v_gene: TRBV12-3/TRBV12-4

CDR3nt: TGCGCCAGCTCCGTCGCTAGCGGGCAGAGAAATGAGCAGTTCTTC
CDR3aa: CASSVASGQRNEQFF
j_gene: TRBJ2-1
d_gene: TRBD2
abundance: few
v_gene: TRBV10-2

CDR3nt: TGTGCCAGCAGCTTTATGACTAGCGGGAGGGCCCTTGAGCAGTTCTTC
CDR3aa: CASSFMTSGRALEQFF
j_gene: TRBJ2-1
d_gene: TRBD2
abundance: few
v_gene: TRBV7-2

CDR3nt: TGTGCCAGCAGCCGTAGCGGGAGTCCAAACAATGAGCAGTTCTTC
CDR3aa: CASSRSGSPNNEQFF
j_gene: TRBJ2-1
d_gene: TRBD2
abundance: .
v_gene: TRBV9

CDR3nt: TGTGCCAGCAGTCCCCTAAGACTAGCGGGATCGAATGAGCAGTTCTTC
CDR3aa: CASSPLRLAGSNEQFF
j_gene: TRBJ2-1
d_gene: TRBD2
abundance: few
v_gene: TRBV12-3/TRBV12-4

CDR3nt: TGTGCCAGCAGCCCGATAAGGGCTGAAGCTTTCTTT
CDR3aa: CASSPIRAEAFF
j_gene: TRBJ1-1
d_gene: .
abundance: .
v_gene: TRBV5-8

CDR3nt: TGTGCCAGCAGGACAGAAAGACGGCCACCGGGCACTGAAGCTTTCTTT
CDR3aa: CASRTERRPPGTEAFF
j_gene: TRBJ1-1
d_gene: .
abundance: many
v_gene: TRBV6-5

CDR3nt: TGCAGTGCGTGGGGAGGAGACACAGATACGCAGTATTTT
CDR3aa: CSAWGGDTDTQYF
j_gene: TRBJ2-3
d_gene: .
abundance: few
v_gene: TRBV20-1

CDR3nt: TGCGCCAGTACGCGGGAGGCCCCGTCCCCCACAGATACGCAGTATTTT
CDR3aa: CASTREAPSPTDTQYF
j_gene: TRBJ2-3
d_gene: TRBD2
abundance: .
v_gene: TRBV5-1

CDR3nt: TGTGCCAGCAATATATTGGGGAGGGGCCTTGGGAAAGCTTTCTTT
CDR3aa: CASNILGRGLGKAFF
j_gene: TRBJ1-1
d_gene: .
abundance: few
v_gene: TRBV27

CDR3nt: TGTGCCAGCAGCTTACTAGCGGGAGATGTTAGTGAGCAGTTCTTC
CDR3aa: CASSLLAGDVSEQFF
j_gene: TRBJ2-1
d_gene: TRBD2
abundance: .
v_gene: TRBV6-5

CDR3nt: TGTGCCAGCAGTTCGGGAGGGAAACCCTACGAGCAGTACTTC
CDR3aa: CASSSGGKPYEQYF
j_gene: TRBJ2-7
d_gene: TRBD2
abundance: .
v_gene: TRBV28

CDR3nt: TGCGCCAGCAGATGGACTAGCGGGAGTGCAGATACGCAGTATTTT
CDR3aa: CASRWTSGSADTQYF
j_gene: TRBJ2-3
d_gene: TRBD2
abundance: .
v_gene: TRBV5-1

CDR3nt: TGTGCCAGCAGTTTCCTGGGACTGAGGAACACTGAAGCTTTCTTT
CDR3aa: CASSFLGLRNTEAFF
j_gene: TRBJ1-1
d_gene: .
abundance: few
v_gene: TRBV6-5

CDR3nt: TGTGCCAGCAGTTCAACCCGACGGGCCTACGAGCAGTACTTC
CDR3aa: CASSSTRRAYEQYF
j_gene: TRBJ2-7
d_gene: .
abundance: .
v_gene: TRBV12-3/TRBV12-4

CDR3nt: TGTGCCAGCGGGCGGGGCACAGATACGCAGTATTTT
CDR3aa: CASGRGTDTQYF
j_gene: TRBJ2-3
d_gene: .
abundance: many
v_gene: TRBV11-2

CDR3nt: TGTGCCAGCAGTTTACTACCCGCGCTAGCGGGAGGGAATGCAGATACGCAGTATTTT
CDR3aa: CASSLLPALAGGNADTQYF
j_gene: TRBJ2-3
d_gene: TRBD2
abundance: few
v_gene: TRBV27

CDR3nt: TGTGCCAGCTGGTCAGGAGCTCAGCGTGAAAAACTGTTTTTT
CDR3aa: CASWSGAQREKLFF
j_gene: TRBJ1-4
d_gene: .
abundance: .
v_gene: TRBV12-3/TRBV12-4